The entry below describes one TCR beta chain. Its antigen is as yet unknown. The data were obtained in a study of T cell responses to AZD1222 COVID-19 vaccine. Study-wide results and caveats: Of spike-specific TCRs, nearly half reportedly target regions left unmutated in variants. Across the whole spike, CD4 TCRs peaked at regions 160-218 and 743-854. Among the donors, most were white British and more were female, and clonal diversity was possibly underestimated.

Germline values: CDR1 SGHTA, CDR2 FQGTGA. Trimming stripped 2 bases from V and 5 bases from J, with 9 bases between. CDR3 size: 14 residues. Sequencing used immunoSEQ multiplex PCR; TCRdb keeps in-frame clones, though not all of them. This sample has tens of thousands of clones, with around 92% found just once. The material was peripheral blood, obtained on day 0 of AZD1222 vaccination. The TCR comes from an adult in good health. The V gene is TRBV7-3, the J gene TRBJ2-2, with TRBD2 as a possible D gene (5 bases). The CDR3 DNA is TGTGCCAGCAGCTTAGCGAGGGTTACCGGGGAGCTGTTTTTT. Protein: CASSLARVTGELFF.